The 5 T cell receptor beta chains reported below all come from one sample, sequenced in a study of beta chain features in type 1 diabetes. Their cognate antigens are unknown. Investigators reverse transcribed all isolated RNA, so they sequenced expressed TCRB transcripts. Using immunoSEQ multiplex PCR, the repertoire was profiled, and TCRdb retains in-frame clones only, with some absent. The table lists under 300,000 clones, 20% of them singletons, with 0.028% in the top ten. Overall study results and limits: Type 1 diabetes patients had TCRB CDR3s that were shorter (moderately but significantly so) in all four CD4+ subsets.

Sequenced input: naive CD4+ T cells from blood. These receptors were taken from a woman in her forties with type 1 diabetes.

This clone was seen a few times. This CDR3 reads CASSPQVGIGIQYF. DNA of the CDR3: TGTGCCAGCAGTCCACAGGTGGGAATTGGCATTCAGTACTTC. The gene calls are TRBV28 and TRBJ2-4; a possible D gene is TRBD1 (5 bases). Deletions cut 5 bases from V and 9 bases from J, with 17 bases between. The CDR3 contains 14 residues. Germline V gene data show CDR1 as MDHEN and CDR2 as SYDVKM. Full variable domain (missing parts from reference TRBV28 and TRBJ2-4): DVKVTQSSRYLVKRTGEKVFLECVQDMDHENMFWYRQDPGLGLRLIYFSYDVKMKEKGDIPEGYSVSREKKERFSLILESASTNQTSMYLCASSPQVGIGIQYFGAGTRLSVL.

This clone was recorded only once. CDR3 protein: CASSLGDRPGGYTF. The CDR3 DNA reads TGTGCCAGCAGCTTGGGGGACAGGCCAGGGGGCTACACCTTC. The rearrangement links TRBV7-3 to TRBJ1-2; 8 bases align to TRBD1. The germline V gene has CDR1 SGHTA and CDR2 FQGTGA. This CDR3 is built from 14 residues. The V segment lost 3 bases and the J segment 8 bases; nucleotides outside the gene matches: 8.

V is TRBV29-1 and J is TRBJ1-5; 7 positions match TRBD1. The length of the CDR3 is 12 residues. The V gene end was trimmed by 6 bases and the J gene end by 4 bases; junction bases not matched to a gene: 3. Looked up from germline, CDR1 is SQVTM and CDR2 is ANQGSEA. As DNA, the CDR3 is TGCAGCGTAGGGACAGCTAATCAGCCCCAGCATTTT. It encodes CSVGTANQPQHF.

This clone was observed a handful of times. CDR3 in DNA: TGTGCCAGCAGCTTATCGGGAGGGACCACCGGGGAGCTGTTTTTT. This codes for CASSLSGGTTGELFF. J is TRBJ2-2 and V is TRBV7-3, with 8 bases fitting TRBD2. The J segment lost 4 bases and the V segment lost 2 bases, leaving 3 bases of the junction unmatched. CDR1 and CDR2 from the germline V gene are SGHTA and FQGTGA. CDR3 length: 15 residues.

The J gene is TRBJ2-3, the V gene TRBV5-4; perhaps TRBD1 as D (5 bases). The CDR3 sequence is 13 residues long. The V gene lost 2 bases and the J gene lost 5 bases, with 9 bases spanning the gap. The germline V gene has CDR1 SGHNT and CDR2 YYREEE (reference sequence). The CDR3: CASSLKGVDTQYF. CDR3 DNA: TGTGCCAGCAGCTTAAAAGGGGTAGATACGCAGTATTTT.